The clone carrying this T cell receptor delta chain was seen only a few times. Antigen: not known. This likely came from a read error, as a far larger clone is one base away. This same CDR3 is encoded by further DNA sequences in the sample. This sample is drawn from a study of γδ T cells in repeated Plasmodium falciparum infection. Study details: Donors had four controlled P. falciparum NF54 infections over 644 days. Malian gammadelta TCRs were studied during no-transmission periods and across acute malaria episodes. Overall study results and limits: Over time and infection, Vgamma9/Vdelta2+ repertoires remained highly stable and polyclonal. Vdelta2-negative gammadelta repertoires appeared less diverse and less shared in Malian than Australian children.

TCRdb re-called the multiplex PCR reads through CATT. The sample lists about 48,000 delta-chain clones, about 1.5% occurring once. Flow sorting of PBMC yielded separate Vgamma9/Vdelta2+ and Vdelta2-negative gammadelta T cell populations for bulk repertoire analysis. The CDR3 is 22 residues long. The ends lost 3 bases at V and 0 bases at J; junction bases unmatched: 21. Per the germline V gene, CDR1 is TSWWSYY and CDR2 is QGS. V gene TRDV1 combines with J gene TRDJ1; 11 bases align to TRDD3. The sample was gamma-delta T cells from blood. The sequence came from a pool of human donors (malaria-infected and uninfected, not separated). CDR3 nucleotides: TGTGCTCTTGGGGATCCTTCCTTCTACTGGGGGATAGGGTCGTCGTACACCGATAAACTCATCTTT. It codes for CALGDPSFYWGIGSSYTDKLIF.